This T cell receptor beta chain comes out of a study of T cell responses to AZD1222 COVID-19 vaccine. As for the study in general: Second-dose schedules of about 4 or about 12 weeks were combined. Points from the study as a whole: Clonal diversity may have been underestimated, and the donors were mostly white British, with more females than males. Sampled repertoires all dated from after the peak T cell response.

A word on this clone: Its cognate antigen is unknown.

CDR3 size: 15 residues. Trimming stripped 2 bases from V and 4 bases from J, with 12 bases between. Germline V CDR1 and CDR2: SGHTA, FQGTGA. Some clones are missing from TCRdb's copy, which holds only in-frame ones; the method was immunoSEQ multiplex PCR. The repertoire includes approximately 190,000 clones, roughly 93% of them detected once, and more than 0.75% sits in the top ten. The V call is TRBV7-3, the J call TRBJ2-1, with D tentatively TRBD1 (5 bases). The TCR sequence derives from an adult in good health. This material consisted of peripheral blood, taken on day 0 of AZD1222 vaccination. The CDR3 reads CASSLQLGDYNEQFF. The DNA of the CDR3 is TGTGCCAGCAGCTTACAGCTAGGGGATTACAATGAGCAGTTCTTC.